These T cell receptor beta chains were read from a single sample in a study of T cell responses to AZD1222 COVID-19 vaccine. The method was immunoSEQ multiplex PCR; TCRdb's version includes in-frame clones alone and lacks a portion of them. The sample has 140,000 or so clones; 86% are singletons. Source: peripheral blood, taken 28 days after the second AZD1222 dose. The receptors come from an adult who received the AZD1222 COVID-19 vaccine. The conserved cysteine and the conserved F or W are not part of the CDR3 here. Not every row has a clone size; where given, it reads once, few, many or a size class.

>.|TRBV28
ASSLGVASEQY
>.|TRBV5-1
ASSLEGTSSYNEQF
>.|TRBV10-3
AISETGANTGELF
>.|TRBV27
ASSLQGWSYNSPLH
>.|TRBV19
ASTTLRGFPSLSGANVLT
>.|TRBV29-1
SVSTGVKTEAF
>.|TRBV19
ASSTTGNEKLF
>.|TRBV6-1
ASSEWAGQTNEKLF
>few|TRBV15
ATSQGGGELF
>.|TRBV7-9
ASSARSARDNEQF
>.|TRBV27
ASSTPGQGKNGYT
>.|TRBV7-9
ASSLKGEEAYGYT
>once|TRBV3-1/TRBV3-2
ASSYSGEAF
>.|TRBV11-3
ASSPSTESSYEQY
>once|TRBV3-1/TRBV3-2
ASSRLGEAF
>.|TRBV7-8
ASSPNQGASEQF
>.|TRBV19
ASSIGVQSLYYEQY
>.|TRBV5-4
ASSLGGSGPGELF
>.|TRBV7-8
ASSLSPANTEAF
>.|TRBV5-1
ASSLETGDEQF
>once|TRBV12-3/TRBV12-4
ALRDRSYGYT
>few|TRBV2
ASRPTGGTEAF
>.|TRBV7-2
ASSVNPDRGFSGNTIY
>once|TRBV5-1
ASSLASDIGNEQY
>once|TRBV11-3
ASSPGITGANVLT
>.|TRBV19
ASSIAGLTYNEQF
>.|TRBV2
ASSAVNQPQH
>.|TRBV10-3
AISESASGGRETQY
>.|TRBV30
AWNQQGPPYEQY
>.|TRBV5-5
ASSLDGLYGYT
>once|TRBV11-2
ASSRGREKLF
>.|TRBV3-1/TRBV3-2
ASSQEVNSVPYGYT
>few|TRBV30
AWSAGRNQPQH
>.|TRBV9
ASSGAEGPYGYT
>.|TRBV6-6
ASRTGQGATPLH
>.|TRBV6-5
ASRDRVVNQPQH
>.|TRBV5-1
ASSLAGEGKLF
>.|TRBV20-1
SARENEQY
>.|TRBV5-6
ASSSDRGGVTQETQY
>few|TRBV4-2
ASSHTLGEPQH
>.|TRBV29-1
SVEVQGTEKLF
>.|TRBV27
ASSHTLGGGGEKLF